The 6 T cell receptor beta chains below were found in one sample sequenced in a study of T-cell reconstitution after alpha-beta-depleted transplantation in children. Unique molecular identifiers featured in how the TCRbeta library was prepared. TCRdb fed the PCR reads into MiXCR, producing one record per CDR3 protein. The sample lists around 480,000 distinct CDR3 sequences, approximately 32% occurring once. The sample consisted of PBMCs from the stem cell graft donor, taken from the stem cell graft. These receptors all stem from a human donor who donated a stem cell graft to a child with aplastic anemia.

This rearrangement joins TRBV15 to TRBJ2-7, with D perhaps TRBD1 (5 bases). Trimming removed 1 base at V and 3 bases at J, with 22 bases between. From germline, CDR1 is LNHNV and CDR2 YYDKDF (reference sequence). CDR3 size: 18 residues. DNA for the CDR3: TGTGCCACCAGCAGAGCGCCTCCTGGGCAGGCAGGGTACTACGAGCAGTACGTC. Its protein product is CATSRAPPGQAGYYEQYV.

The CDR3 spells CASGLVRTGTGTDLRDTEAFF. The CDR3 DNA follows: TGTGCTAGTGGTTTGGTAAGAACCGGGACAGGGACCGACCTTCGGGACACTGAAGCTTTCTTT. This chain connects TRBV12-5 to TRBJ1-1; the match to TRBD1 covers 9 bases. J lost 3 bases, V lost 0 bases, and 20 bases had no gene match. The CDR3 covers 21 residues. The germline gives CDR1 LGHNT, CDR2 FRNRAP. Together with reference TRBV12-5 and TRBJ1-1, the CDR3 gives the full variable domain: DARVTQTPRHKVTEMGQEVTMRCQPILGHNTVFWYRQTMMQGLELLAYFRNRAPLDDSGMPKDRFSAEMPDATLATLKIQPSEPRDSAVYFCASGLVRTGTGTDLRDTEAFFGQGTRLTVV.

This clonotype was counted between two and nine times. The chain links TRBV9 to TRBJ1-1, with D unclear. CDR1 is SGDLS, CDR2 YYNGEE, per germline. The CDR3 has 15 amino acids. Deletions cut 0 bases from V and 0 bases from J, with 9 bases between. The DNA for the CDR3 is TGTGCCAGCAGCGTAGGGCCGGGCCTGAACACTGAAGCTTTCTTT. This sequence encodes CASSVGPGLNTEAFF.

The sample holds a few counts of this clonotype. The chain combines TRBV29-1 with TRBJ2-1; D is perhaps TRBD1 or TRBD2 (5 bases each). The V gene's germline CDR1 is SQVTM and CDR2 ANQGSEA. This CDR3 region has 13 residues. The ends were cut back, 4 bases at V and 10 bases at J, with 17 bases in the middle. CDR3 nucleotides: TGCAGCGTTGTGTGGGGGAGCACGGGAGAGCAGTTCTTC. This encodes CSVVWGSTGEQFF.

The chain recombines TRBV3-1 with TRBJ1-2; weak D call: TRBD1 (5 bases). V was pared by 4 bases and J by 4 bases, with 13 bases between. The CDR3 is 14 residues long. Germline V gene lookup returns CDR1 LGHDT and CDR2 YNNKEL (reference sequence). This CDR3 reads CASSLGPLIYGYTF. CDR3 nucleotide sequence: TGTGCCAGCAGCCTGGGACCGTTAATCTATGGCTACACCTTC. Full variable domain (missing parts from reference TRBV3-1 and TRBJ1-2): DTAVSQTPKYLVTQMGNDKSIKCEQNLGHDTMYWYKQDSKKFLKIMFSYNNKELIINETVPNRFSPKSPDKAHLNLHINSLELGDSAVYFCASSLGPLIYGYTFGSGTRLTVV.

A few counts support this clonotype. V is TRBV6-5 and J is TRBJ1-1; no definite D call. The length of the CDR3 is 13 residues. From germline, CDR1 is MNHEY and CDR2 SVGAGI. Trimming cost V 5 bases and J 4 bases, with 11 bases left between them. As DNA, the CDR3 is TGTGCCAGCAGTGATGCGGGGTTCACTGAAGCTTTCTTT. Its translation: CASSDAGFTEAFF.